Sequencing of this TCR beta chain was carried out in a study of cytomegalovirus exposure and HLA in healthy donors. V lost 1 base, J lost 5 bases, and 14 bases lay in between. CDR3 length: 15 residues. Per germline, CDR1 MDHEN and CDR2 SYDVKM. Both 60 Vbeta primers and 13 Jbeta primers went into the PCR. Data came from immunoSEQ multiplex PCR; TCRdb stores just in-frame clones and leaves some out. Of fewer than 200,000 clones listed, approximately 81% were seen once; the top ten hold around 0.98%. Sequenced input: PBMCs. The chain joins TRBV28 to TRBJ1-1; D perhaps matches TRBD1 (5 bases). The TCR comes from a man aged 25 to 40 in good health and CMV-seronegative. The CDR3 region has the DNA TGTGCCAGCAGTTTATCTCGGCAGGGCGGTACTGAAGCTTTCTTT. It is translated as CASSLSRQGGTEAFF.